These 4 T cell receptor beta chains were all obtained from the same sample, sequenced in a study of CDR3 diversity in severe acne (dated by TCRdb to about 2019). Libraries were built with PCR. The listed sequencing device is Illumina HiSeq 2000. TCRdb took the public reads, trimmed them with fastp at Q25, ran MiXCR for clone calling and kept in-frame beta chains. All rows with the same CDR3 protein become a single entry with the most common DNA and genes. In this sample the table shows roughly 81,000 distinct CDR3 sequences, 45% to 50% of which occur a single time. The ten largest account for roughly 9.1% of the sample. The sample taken for sequencing was blood. The source is a male donor in good health, serving as a control.

The chain carries TRBV19 and TRBJ2-2; 11 nucleotides agree with TRBD2. This CDR3 is built from 16 residues. V was pared by 4 bases and J by 7 bases, with 8 bases of the junction left unmatched. The germline V gene has CDR1 LNHDA and CDR2 SQIVND (reference sequence). In DNA, the CDR3 is TGTGCCAGTAGTACCCCTCCCGGGACTAGCGGCGGGGAGCTGTTTTTT. This translates into CASSTPPGTSGGELFF.

This clonotype has a single count. The rearrangement joins TRBV7-2 to TRBJ1-2; TRBD1 matches at 8 bases. The CDR3 has 11 amino acids. The germline V gene encodes CDR1 SGHTA and CDR2 FQGNSA. CDR3 loop: CGTGINYGYTF. In nucleotides, the CDR3 is TGTGGGACAGGGATTAACTATGGCTACACCTTC.

This clonotype counts as medium-sized. V and J are TRBV5-5 and TRBJ2-7; D gene ambiguous. Germline V gene sequence: CDR1 SGHKS, CDR2 YYEKEE (reference sequence). V was cut by 1 base and J by 2 bases, with 7 bases left in between. The CDR3 consists of 13 residues. The CDR3 nucleotides read TGTGCCAGCAGCTTGAATAAACCCTACGAGCAGTACTTC. This translates into CASSLNKPYEQYF.

The gene calls are TRBV9 and TRBJ1-2; 8 positions match TRBD1. V lost 3 bases and J lost 3; bases outside the gene matches: 4. The germline CDR1 and CDR2 sequences are SGDLS and YYNGEE. This CDR3 spans 14 amino acids. The CDR3 here is CASSEQGDDYGYTF. The CDR3 coding sequence is TGTGCCAGCAGCGAACAGGGGGACGACTATGGCTACACCTTC.